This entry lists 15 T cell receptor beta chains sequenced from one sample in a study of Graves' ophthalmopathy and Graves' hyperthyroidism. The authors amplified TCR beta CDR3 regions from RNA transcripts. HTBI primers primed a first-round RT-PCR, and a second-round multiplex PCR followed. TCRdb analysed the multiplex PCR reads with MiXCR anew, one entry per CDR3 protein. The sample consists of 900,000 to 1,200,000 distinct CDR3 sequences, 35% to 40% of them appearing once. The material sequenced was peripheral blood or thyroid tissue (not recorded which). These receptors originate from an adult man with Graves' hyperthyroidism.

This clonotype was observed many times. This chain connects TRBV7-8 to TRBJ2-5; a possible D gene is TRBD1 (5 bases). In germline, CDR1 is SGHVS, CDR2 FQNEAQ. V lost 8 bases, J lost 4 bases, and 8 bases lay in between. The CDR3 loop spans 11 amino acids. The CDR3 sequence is CASAGLETQYF. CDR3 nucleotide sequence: TGTGCCAGCGCAGGGCTAGAGACCCAGTACTTC.

The chain's CDR3 is CASSRSPAETQYF. DNA of the CDR3: TGTGCCAGCAGTCGATCACCGGCGGAGACCCAGTACTTC. The genes are TRBV7-9 and TRBJ2-5; no definite D call. This CDR3 has 13 amino acids. V shed 6 bases and J shed 5 bases, with 13 bases lying between them. CDR1 is SEHNR, CDR2 FQNEAQ, per germline (reference sequence). Complete variable domain (other parts from reference TRBV7-9 and TRBJ2-5): DTGVSQNPRHKITKRGQNVTFRCDPISEHNRLYWYRQTLGQGPEFLTYFQNEAQLEKSRLLSDRFSAERPKGSFSTLEIQRTEQGDSAMYLCASSRSPAETQYFGPGTRLLVL.

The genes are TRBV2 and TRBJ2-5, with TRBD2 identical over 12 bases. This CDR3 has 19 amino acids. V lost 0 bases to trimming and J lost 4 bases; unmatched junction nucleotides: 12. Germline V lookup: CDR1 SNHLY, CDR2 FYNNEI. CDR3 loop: CASSEATSPQTSGGETQYF. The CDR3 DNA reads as TGTGCCAGCAGTGAAGCTACTTCCCCCCAGACTAGCGGGGGAGAGACCCAGTACTTC.

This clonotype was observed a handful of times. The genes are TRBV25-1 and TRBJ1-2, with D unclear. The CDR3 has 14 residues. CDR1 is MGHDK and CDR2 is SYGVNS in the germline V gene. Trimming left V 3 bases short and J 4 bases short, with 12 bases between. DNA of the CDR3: TGTGCCAGCAGTGAGGGTCCCGCTAGCTATGGCTACACCTTC. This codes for CASSEGPASYGYTF.

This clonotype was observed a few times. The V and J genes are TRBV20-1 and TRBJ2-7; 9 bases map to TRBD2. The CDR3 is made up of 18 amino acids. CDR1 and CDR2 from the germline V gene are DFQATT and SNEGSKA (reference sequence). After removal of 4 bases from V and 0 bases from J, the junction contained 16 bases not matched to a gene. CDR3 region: CSAIDPLRGSGSSYEQYF. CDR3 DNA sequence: TGCAGTGCTATAGACCCTCTGCGGGGTAGCGGGAGCTCCTACGAGCAGTACTTC.

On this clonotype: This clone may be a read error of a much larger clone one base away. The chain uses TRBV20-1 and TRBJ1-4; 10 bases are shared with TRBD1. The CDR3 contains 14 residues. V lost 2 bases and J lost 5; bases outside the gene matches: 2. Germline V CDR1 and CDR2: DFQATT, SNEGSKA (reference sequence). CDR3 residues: CSARRQGANEKLFF. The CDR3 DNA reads TGCAGTGCTAGAAGACAGGGGGCGAATGAAAAACTGTTTTTT.

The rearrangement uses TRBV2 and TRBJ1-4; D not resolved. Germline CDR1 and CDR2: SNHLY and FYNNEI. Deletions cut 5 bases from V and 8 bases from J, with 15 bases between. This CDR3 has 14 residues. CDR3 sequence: CASSTNYEVEKLFF. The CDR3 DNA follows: TGTGCCAGCAGTACCAACTACGAGGTGGAAAAACTGTTTTTT.

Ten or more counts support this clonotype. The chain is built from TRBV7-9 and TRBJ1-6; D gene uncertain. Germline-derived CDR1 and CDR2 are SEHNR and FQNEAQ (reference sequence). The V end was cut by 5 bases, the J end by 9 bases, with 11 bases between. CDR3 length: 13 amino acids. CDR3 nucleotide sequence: TGTGCCAGCAGCACGACTGGAAGTTCACCCCTCCACTTT. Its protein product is CASSTTGSSPLHF. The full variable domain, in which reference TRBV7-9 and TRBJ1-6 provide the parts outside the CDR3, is DTGVSQNPRHKITKRGQNVTFRCDPISEHNRLYWYRQTLGQGPEFLTYFQNEAQLEKSRLLSDRFSAERPKGSFSTLEIQRTEQGDSAMYLCASSTTGSSPLHFGNGTRLTVT.

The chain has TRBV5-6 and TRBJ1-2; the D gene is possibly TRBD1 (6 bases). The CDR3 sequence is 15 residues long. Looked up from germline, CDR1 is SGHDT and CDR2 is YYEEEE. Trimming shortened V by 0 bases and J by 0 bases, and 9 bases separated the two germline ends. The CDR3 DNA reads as TGTGCCAGCAGCTTGGACAGGGTATCTAACTATGGCTACACCTTC. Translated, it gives CASSLDRVSNYGYTF.

CDR3 residues: CSVAGGSSNEKLFF. In DNA form, the CDR3 reads TGCAGCGTCGCAGGGGGCTCCTCGAATGAAAAACTGTTTTTT. The rearrangement joins TRBV29-1 to TRBJ1-4; 8 bases agree with TRBD1. From germline, CDR1 is SQVTM and CDR2 ANQGSEA. Trimming removed 6 bases from V and 5 bases from J; junction bases left unmatched: 8. This CDR3 has 14 amino acids.

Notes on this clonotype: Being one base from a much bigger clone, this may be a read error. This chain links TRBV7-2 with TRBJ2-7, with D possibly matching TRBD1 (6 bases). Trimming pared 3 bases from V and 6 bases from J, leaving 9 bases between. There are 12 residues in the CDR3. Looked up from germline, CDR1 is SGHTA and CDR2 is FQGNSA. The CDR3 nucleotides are TGTACCAGCAGCTTCTCCAGGGGCGAGCAGTACTTC. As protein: CTSSFSRGEQYF.

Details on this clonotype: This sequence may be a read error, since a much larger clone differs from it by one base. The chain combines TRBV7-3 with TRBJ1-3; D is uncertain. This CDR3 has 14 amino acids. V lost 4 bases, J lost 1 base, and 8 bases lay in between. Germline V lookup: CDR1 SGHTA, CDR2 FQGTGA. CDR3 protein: CASSSGVSGNTIYF. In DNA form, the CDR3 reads TGTGCCAGCAGCTCTGGAGTATCTGGAAACACCATATATTTT. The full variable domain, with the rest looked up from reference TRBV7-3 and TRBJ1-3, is GAGVSQTPSNKVTEKGKYVELRCDPISGHTALYWYRQSLGQGPEFLIYFQGTGAADDSGLPNDRFFAVRPEGSVSTLKIQRTERGDSAVYLCASSSGVSGNTIYFGEGSWLTVV.

The CDR3 nucleotides are TGTGCCAGCAGCTTAACCTCGAGGCTCGAAGAGACCCAGTACTTC. This codes for CASSLTSRLEETQYF. J is TRBJ2-5 and V is TRBV11-2, with no clear D. The V gene's germline CDR1 is SGHAT and CDR2 FQNNGV. V shed 2 bases and J shed 3 bases, with 13 bases lying between them. This CDR3 has 15 residues. The entire variable domain, with the rest obtained from reference TRBV11-2 and TRBJ2-5, is as follows: EAGVAQSPRYKIIEKRQSVAFWCNPISGHATLYWYQQILGQGPKLLIQFQNNGVVDDSQLPKDRFSAERLKGVDSTLKIQPAKLEDSAVYLCASSLTSRLEETQYFGPGTRLLVL.

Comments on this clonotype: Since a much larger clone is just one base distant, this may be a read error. CDR3 nucleotides: TGTGCCAGCAGCTATCCCAAATACGAGCAGTACTTC. Protein sequence: CASSYPKYEQYF. V is TRBV7-2 and J is TRBJ2-7; no clear D gene. Germline assignment: CDR1 SGHTA and CDR2 FQGNSA. The length of the CDR3 is 12 residues. V was shortened by 4 bases and J by 4 bases, with 8 bases between the two germline ends.

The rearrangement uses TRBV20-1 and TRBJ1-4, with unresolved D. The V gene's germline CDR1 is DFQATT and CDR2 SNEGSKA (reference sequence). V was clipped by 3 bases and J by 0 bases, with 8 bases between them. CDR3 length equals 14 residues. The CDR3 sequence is CSASWAATNEKLFF. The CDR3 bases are TGCAGTGCTAGTTGGGCGGCAACTAATGAAAAACTGTTTTTT.